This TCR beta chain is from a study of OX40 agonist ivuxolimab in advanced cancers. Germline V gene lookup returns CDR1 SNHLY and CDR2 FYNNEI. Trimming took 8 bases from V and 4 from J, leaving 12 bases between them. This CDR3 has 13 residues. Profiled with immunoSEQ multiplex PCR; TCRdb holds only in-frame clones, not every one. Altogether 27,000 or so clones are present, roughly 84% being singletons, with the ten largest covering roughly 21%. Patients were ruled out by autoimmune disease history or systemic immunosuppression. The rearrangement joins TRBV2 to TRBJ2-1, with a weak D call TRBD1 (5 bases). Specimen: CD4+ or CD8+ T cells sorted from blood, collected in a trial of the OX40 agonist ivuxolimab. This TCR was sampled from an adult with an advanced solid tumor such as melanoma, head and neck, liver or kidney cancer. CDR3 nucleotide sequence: TGTGCCAGCCTCTCCGACAGTTACAATGAGCAGTTCTTC. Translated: CASLSDSYNEQFF.